These 24 T cell receptor beta chains share one sample of origin, sequenced in a study of cytomegalovirus exposure and HLA in healthy donors. PCR was performed using 60 Vbeta and 13 Jbeta primers. Sequenced by immunoSEQ multiplex PCR; TCRdb stores in-frame clones only, minus some. The specimen's table records 150,000 to 200,000 clones. Material: PBMCs. The receptors were sampled from a woman under 30 in good health and CMV-seropositive.

CDR3 DNA sequence: TGTGCCAGCAGCCGCCCGGGGCAGGGGGCGCTGGAGCAGTACTTC. Translation: CASSRPGQGALEQYF. The rearrangement links TRBV5-5 to TRBJ2-7; TRBD1 matches at 8 bases. CDR1 is SGHKS, CDR2 YYEKEE, per germline (reference sequence). This CDR3 contains 15 residues. V lost 4 bases to trimming and J lost 7 bases; unmatched junction nucleotides: 13.

The chain links TRBV13 to TRBJ2-1, with 7 bases aligning to TRBD2. The CDR3 spans 15 residues. With 5 bases clipped from V and 3 bases from J, the junction kept 7 bases outside the gene matches. From germline, CDR1 is PRHDT and CDR2 FYEKMQ (reference sequence). In nucleotides, the CDR3 is TGTGCCAGCAGCCGACTGGGCGGGAGCTACAATGAGCAGTTCTTC. Amino acid sequence: CASSRLGGSYNEQFF.

The V call is TRBV19, the J call TRBJ1-1; TRBD1 matches at 7 bases. The germline CDR1 and CDR2 sequences are LNHDA and SQIVND (reference sequence). This CDR3 is built from 11 residues. Unmatched junction bases numbered 3, after V lost 9 bases and J lost 5 bases. CDR3 bases: TGTGCCAGCGCGGACAGGACTGAAGCTTTCTTT. Its translation: CASADRTEAFF.

The chain employs TRBV28 and TRBJ2-1; no reliable D call. The CDR3 is 16 residues long. With 3 bases removed from V and 0 bases from J, the gap between germline ends came to 12 bases. Germline CDR1 and CDR2: MDHEN and SYDVKM. CDR3: CASSFPFQSSYNEQFF. In nucleotides, the CDR3 is TGTGCCAGCAGTTTCCCGTTCCAGTCCTCCTACAATGAGCAGTTCTTC.

The chain is built from TRBV10-2 and TRBJ1-5; D may be TRBD1 (6 bases). The CDR3 contains 17 residues. V was shortened by 2 bases and J by 2 bases, with 16 bases between the two germline ends. Germline lookup yields CDR1 WSHSY and CDR2 SAAADI. In DNA, the CDR3 is TGCGCCAGCAGTGAGATCTTCCGGACAGCAGGCAATCAGCCCCAGCATTTT. Protein: CASSEIFRTAGNQPQHF.

V and J are TRBV29-1 and TRBJ2-2; tentatively, D is TRBD2 (6 bases). CDR3 length equals 16 residues. Trimming took 6 bases from V and 5 from J, leaving 22 bases between them. The germline V gene has CDR1 SQVTM and CDR2 ANQGSEA. For the CDR3, the DNA is TGCAGCGTCAAAACGGGAGCGGGTCTGGGAACCGGGGAGCTGTTTTTT. It encodes CSVKTGAGLGTGELFF.

CDR3 loop: CASSLGSTGDVGGYTF. As DNA, the CDR3 is TGCGCCAGCAGCTTGGGTAGTACAGGGGATGTAGGCGGCTACACCTTC. The J gene is TRBJ1-2, the V gene TRBV5-1; TRBD1 matches at 7 bases. This CDR3 comprises 16 residues. The V segment lost 0 bases and the J segment 8 bases; nucleotides outside the gene matches: 13. CDR1 is SGHRS, CDR2 YFSETQ, per germline.

This chain links TRBV7-9 with TRBJ1-4, with 7 bases aligning to TRBD1. Germline CDR1 reads SEHNR; CDR2 reads FQNEAQ (reference sequence). This CDR3 comprises 17 residues. V trimming: 2 bases; J trimming: 1 base; junction bases outside the gene matches: 7. In DNA, the CDR3 is TGTGCCAGCAGCTTAATCGACAGGGCAAAAACTAATGAAAAACTGTTTTTT. Protein: CASSLIDRAKTNEKLFF.

The chain links TRBV4-1 to TRBJ1-1, with 8 bases that match TRBD1. J gave up 3 bases and V 7 bases, and 4 bases lay outside the gene matches. This CDR3 comprises 13 residues. Germline CDR1 is MGHRA and CDR2 is YSYEKL. This CDR3 is CASTDRGYTEAFF. The CDR3 coding sequence is TGCGCCAGCACCGACAGGGGATACACTGAAGCTTTCTTT.

The chain employs TRBV6-1 and TRBJ2-5; D gene uncertain. This CDR3 comprises 15 residues. Germline V CDR1 and CDR2: MNHNS, SASEGT. V dropped 3 bases and J dropped 5 bases, with 16 bases sitting between them. The CDR3 region is CASSETIAGVETQYF. As DNA, the CDR3 is TGTGCCAGCAGTGAGACCATAGCTGGCGTGGAGACCCAGTACTTC.

The chain has TRBV19 and TRBJ1-4; D unclear. V gave up 3 bases and J gave up 7 bases, with 18 bases separating them. Looked up from germline, CDR1 is LNHDA and CDR2 is SQIVND (reference sequence). The CDR3 runs to 16 residues. The CDR3 region is CASSIWAGEEGEKLFF. In nucleotides, the CDR3 is TGTGCCAGTAGTATTTGGGCAGGAGAAGAGGGTGAAAAACTGTTTTTT.

The chain employs TRBV6-5 and TRBJ2-4; the D gene is possibly TRBD2 (5 bases). The ends were cut back, 5 bases at V and 5 bases at J, with 10 bases in the middle. This CDR3 is built from 13 residues. Per germline, CDR1 MNHEY and CDR2 SVGAGI. The CDR3 loop reads CASSPGVQNIQYF. The CDR3 DNA reads TGTGCCAGCAGTCCCGGGGTCCAAAACATTCAGTACTTC.

The chain combines TRBV7-6 with TRBJ2-5, with 14 bases that match TRBD2. The CDR3 sequence is 16 residues long. V lost 5 bases and J lost 4; bases outside the gene matches: 6. Germline lookup yields CDR1 SGHVS and CDR2 FNYEAQ. CDR3 region: CASSPMGLAGVETQYF. Written as DNA, the CDR3 is TGTGCCAGCAGCCCTATGGGACTAGCGGGAGTAGAGACCCAGTACTTC.

The J gene is TRBJ2-3, the V gene TRBV30; TRBD1 is a possible D gene (5 bases). Germline lookup yields CDR1 GTSNPN and CDR2 SVGIG (reference sequence). Trimming stripped 4 bases from V and 4 bases from J, with 18 bases between. The CDR3 sequence is 15 residues long. The CDR3 DNA reads as TGTGCCTGGACGAGTGGGGCGGCCCCCGCAGATACGCAGTATTTT. Its protein product is CAWTSGAAPADTQYF.

The CDR3 reads CASSSGDGYGYTF. The DNA of the CDR3 is TGTGCCAGCAGTTCAGGGGACGGCTATGGCTACACCTTC. The genes are TRBV2 and TRBJ1-2; D might be TRBD1 (6 bases). The length of the CDR3 is 13 residues. The V gene lost 5 bases and the J gene lost 4 bases, with 11 bases spanning the gap. Germline lookup yields CDR1 SNHLY and CDR2 FYNNEI.

The V gene is TRBV4-1, the J gene TRBJ2-3; TRBD1 matches at 9 bases. The ends lost 3 bases at V and 3 bases at J; junction bases unmatched: 10. This CDR3 is 17 amino acids long. From germline, CDR1 is MGHRA and CDR2 YSYEKL. In nucleotides, the CDR3 is TGCGCCAGCAGCCATCTCCCGAAGGGACAGGGAACAGATACGCAGTATTTT. Its protein is CASSHLPKGQGTDTQYF.

A remark on this clone: The identical CDR3 is also encoded by other nucleotide sequences in the sample. The V call is TRBV2, the J call TRBJ1-1, with 7 bases lining up with TRBD1. CDR1 is SNHLY, CDR2 FYNNEI, per germline. The CDR3 runs 13 residues. V trimming: 8 bases; J trimming: 2 bases; junction bases outside the gene matches: 5. The CDR3 nucleotides read TGTGCCAGCCGGGACAGACTAAACACTGAAGCTTTCTTT. This sequence encodes CASRDRLNTEAFF.

The genes are TRBV7-2 and TRBJ2-2, with TRBD2 matching 13 bases. Germline assignment: CDR1 SGHTA and CDR2 FQGNSA. The CDR3 has 16 residues. J lost 5 bases, V lost 5 bases, and 5 bases had no gene match. CDR3 nucleotides: TGTGCCAGCAGCAGGACTAGCGGGGGAGGTACCGGGGAGCTGTTTTTT. This codes for CASSRTSGGGTGELFF.

J is TRBJ1-2 and V is TRBV2; D call uncertain. The CDR3 spans 12 residues. V shed 7 bases and J shed 8 bases, with 14 bases lying between them. In germline, CDR1 is SNHLY, CDR2 FYNNEI. CDR3 amino acids: CASILTGGGYTF. The CDR3 nucleotides read TGTGCCAGCATTTTGACTGGCGGAGGCTACACCTTC.

The gene calls are TRBV30 and TRBJ1-6, with a weak D call TRBD1 (5 bases). Germline V gene sequence: CDR1 GTSNPN, CDR2 SVGIG (reference sequence). This CDR3 has 13 residues. V lost 3 bases to trimming and J lost 8 bases, with 11 bases between them. The CDR3 DNA follows: TGTGCCTGGAGCTACAGGAGCGATTCACCCCTCCACTTT. Protein product: CAWSYRSDSPLHF.

The chain combines TRBV5-1 with TRBJ2-1; tentatively, D is TRBD2 (5 bases). This CDR3 spans 15 amino acids. Between the trimmed V and J ends, which lost 3 bases and 2 bases, there was a span of 12 bases. Germline V gene data show CDR1 as SGHRS and CDR2 as YFSETQ. The CDR3 sequence is CASSWTESPYNEQFF. CDR3 coding DNA: TGCGCCAGCAGCTGGACTGAGTCCCCCTACAATGAGCAGTTCTTC.

V usage is TRBV5-4 and J usage is TRBJ1-5; TRBD1 aligns across 8 bases. CDR1 is SGHNT and CDR2 is YYREEE in the germline V gene (reference sequence). The CDR3 is made up of 17 amino acids. Germline trimming cut 0 bases from V and 3 bases from J; bases unmatched to any gene: 8. Here the CDR3 reads CASSLGPGQGPNQPQHF. CDR3 sequence (DNA): TGTGCCAGCAGCTTGGGGCCAGGACAGGGCCCCAATCAGCCCCAGCATTTT.

The chain employs TRBV4-3 and TRBJ1-1; no clear D gene. V lost 6 bases and J lost 1, with 12 bases in between. In germline, CDR1 is LGHNA, CDR2 YSLEER. The CDR3 totals 14 residues. CDR3 sequence (DNA): TGCGCCAGCAGGGCGGGTTATGGGAACACTGAAGCTTTCTTT. It yields the protein CASRAGYGNTEAFF.

This chain uses TRBV7-6 with TRBJ2-2, with 9 bases matching TRBD2. This CDR3 contains 16 residues. Germline V lookup: CDR1 SGHVS, CDR2 FNYEAQ. After removal of 5 bases from V and 1 base from J, the junction contained 5 bases not matched to a gene. CDR3 residues: CASSATSGQNTGELFF. The CDR3 DNA reads as TGTGCCAGCAGCGCGACTAGCGGACAGAACACCGGGGAGCTGTTTTTT.